The next 19 T cell receptor beta chains were all read from a single sample in a study of blood T cell repertoires in COVID-19. The repertoire was sequenced with immunoSEQ multiplex PCR; TCRdb's copy has only in-frame clones and lacks some. The sample gives tens of thousands of clones, 70% to 90% of which show up once; 6% to 7.5% is in the top ten. Source material: peripheral blood. These receptors originate from a woman aged 80 or over with acute or convalescent COVID-19.

The J gene is TRBJ2-2, the V gene TRBV7-2; TRBD2 matches 11 bases. V shed 2 bases and J 7 bases; nucleotides not matched to a gene: 3. CDR1 is SGHTA, CDR2 FQGNSA, per germline. This CDR3 has 15 residues. The CDR3 DNA is TGTGCCAGCAGCTTACTAGCGGGGGGTAACGGGGAGCTGTTTTTT. Protein product: CASSLLAGGNGELFF.

This clone was detected only a few times. The gene calls are TRBV4-1 and TRBJ2-1, with 8 positions matching TRBD2. The V segment lost 4 bases and the J segment 4 bases; nucleotides outside the gene matches: 3. The germline CDR1 and CDR2 sequences are MGHRA and YSYEKL. The CDR3 totals 14 residues. The CDR3: CASSLPSGYNEQFF. The CDR3 DNA is TGCGCCAGCAGCCTCCCTAGCGGGTACAATGAGCAGTTCTTC.

This chain uses TRBV4-3 with TRBJ1-2; D is possibly TRBD1 (6 bases). V dropped 1 base and J dropped 5 bases, with 8 bases sitting between them. The CDR3 is 13 residues long. Germline lookup yields CDR1 LGHNA and CDR2 YSLEER. CDR3 sequence reads: CASSQGTEYGYTF. CDR3 nucleotides: TGCGCCAGCAGCCAAGGGACAGAGTATGGCTACACCTTC.

This clone was picked up one time. The CDR3 DNA follows: TGCGCCAGCAGCTTCAACTGGAACACTGAAGCTTTCTTT. Translated: CASSFNWNTEAFF. The chain is built from TRBV5-1 and TRBJ1-1; D gene unclear. V gave up 2 bases and J gave up 1 base, with 6 bases separating them. The CDR3 contains 13 residues. Germline V gene lookup returns CDR1 SGHRS and CDR2 YFSETQ.

This sequence joins TRBV6-5 and TRBJ2-3; 9 bases are a match to TRBD1. Germline trimming cut 8 bases from V and 2 bases from J; bases unmatched to any gene: 2. CDR1 MNHEY and CDR2 SVGAGI come from the germline V gene. The CDR3 is 13 residues long. The CDR3 sequence: CASRDRATDTQYF. CDR3 in DNA: TGTGCCAGCCGGGACAGGGCCACAGATACGCAGTATTTT.

The chain employs TRBV29-1 and TRBJ1-1; the D is unclear. V was cut by 4 bases and J by 0 bases, with 9 bases left in between. Germline values: CDR1 SQVTM, CDR2 ANQGSEA. There are 13 residues in the CDR3. The CDR3 DNA follows: TGCAGCGTTGGCCAGACATTGAACACTGAAGCTTTCTTT. Protein: CSVGQTLNTEAFF.

This sequence joins TRBV6-5 and TRBJ2-1; 9 bases line up with TRBD2. CDR1 and CDR2 (germline): MNHEY, SVGAGI. Trimming cost V 4 bases and J 3 bases; bases outside gene matches: 4. The CDR3 sequence is 15 residues long. DNA of the CDR3: TGTGCCAGCAGTTCGAGGCGGGAGGGCTACAATGAGCAGTTCTTC. Protein product: CASSSRREGYNEQFF.

CDR3 region: CASSLVQGTYTEAFF. Written as DNA, the CDR3 is TGCGCCAGCAGCTTGGTACAGGGAACGTACACTGAAGCTTTCTTT. The chain recombines TRBV5-1 with TRBJ1-1, with D perhaps matching TRBD1 (6 bases). Germline V gene lookup returns CDR1 SGHRS and CDR2 YFSETQ. Trimming left V 0 bases short and J 3 bases short, with 12 bases between. This CDR3 has 15 residues.

The gene calls are TRBV5-1 and TRBJ2-4; TRBD1 might be the D (5 bases). Per the germline V gene, CDR1 is SGHRS and CDR2 is YFSETQ. V shed 4 bases and J shed 0 bases, with 8 bases lying between them. The CDR3 consists of 14 residues. CDR3 region: CASSLGVAKNIQYF. DNA of the CDR3: TGCGCCAGCAGCCTAGGGGTAGCCAAAAACATTCAGTACTTC.

This clone was seen a single time. The chain carries TRBV29-1 and TRBJ2-3; D is unresolved. The length of the CDR3 is 14 residues. Germline V CDR1 and CDR2: SQVTM, ANQGSEA. With 4 bases removed from V and 1 base from J, the gap between germline ends came to 12 bases. The CDR3 reads CSVATPTGTDTQYF. CDR3 bases: TGCAGCGTTGCCACACCCACCGGCACAGATACGCAGTATTTT.

This rearrangement joins TRBV6-5 to TRBJ1-2; TRBD1 matches at 7 bases. CDR3 length: 15 amino acids. Trimming at V came to 6 bases and at J to 2 bases, leaving 9 bases not matched to a gene. CDR1 is MNHEY, CDR2 SVGAGI, per germline. The chain's CDR3 is CASRPRQGPNYGYTF. In DNA form, the CDR3 reads TGTGCCAGCAGACCCCGACAGGGTCCCAACTATGGCTACACCTTC.

This clone was observed once. The chain joins TRBV7-6 to TRBJ1-3; possibly TRBD1 for D (5 bases). Germline V gene lookup returns CDR1 SGHVS and CDR2 FNYEAQ. This CDR3 has 14 amino acids. Deletions cut 0 bases from V and 2 bases from J, with 5 bases between. CDR3 DNA sequence: TGTGCCAGCAGCTTAGCAGGGGCTGGAAACACCATATATTTT. This translates into CASSLAGAGNTIYF.

The chain links TRBV7-9 to TRBJ2-1; a weak D match, TRBD2 (5 bases). Germline lookup yields CDR1 SEHNR and CDR2 FQNEAQ (reference sequence). Trimming took 5 bases from V and 3 from J, leaving 11 bases between them. The CDR3 covers 14 residues. The CDR3 bases are TGTGCCAGCAGCCCTAACGCGGGCTACAATGAGCAGTTCTTC. Translated: CASSPNAGYNEQFF.

In its sample, this clone was seen once. The chain carries TRBV10-3 and TRBJ2-7; 7 bases are shared with TRBD2. J gave up 2 bases and V 9 bases, and 4 bases lay outside the gene matches. Germline assignment: CDR1 ENHRY and CDR2 SYGVKD. The CDR3 contains 12 residues. CDR3 sequence: CAIWGGTYEQYF. The CDR3, as DNA: TGTGCCATATGGGGGGGGACCTACGAGCAGTACTTC.

V is TRBV5-1 and J is TRBJ1-6, with TRBD1 as a possible D gene (6 bases). The CDR3 spans 14 residues. V was clipped by 0 bases and J by 9 bases, with 10 bases between them. The germline V gene has CDR1 SGHRS and CDR2 YFSETQ. The CDR3 sequence is CASSLAGRGSPLHF. The DNA of the CDR3 is TGCGCCAGCAGCTTGGCGGGCAGGGGTTCACCCCTCCACTTT.

The chain links TRBV7-2 to TRBJ2-3; TRBD2 agrees at 7 bases. The CDR3 covers 14 residues. V lost 5 bases to trimming and J lost 5 bases; unmatched junction nucleotides: 7. Germline V CDR1 and CDR2: SGHTA, FQGNSA. The CDR3 region has the DNA TGTGCCAGCAGCCGGACTAGTTTAGAAGATACGCAGTATTTT. The encoded protein is CASSRTSLEDTQYF.

This chain uses TRBV4-1 with TRBJ1-5; the match to TRBD1 covers 8 bases. With V trimmed by 4 bases and J by 8 bases, 4 bases remained unmatched. This CDR3 has 13 residues. From germline, CDR1 is MGHRA and CDR2 YSYEKL. Here the CDR3 DNA reads TGCGCCAGCAGCCCAGGGGGCGCGGAGCCCCAGCATTTT. Amino acid sequence: CASSPGGAEPQHF.

This clone was seen a single time. The chain recombines TRBV7-9 with TRBJ1-1; 7 positions match TRBD1. The length of the CDR3 is 19 residues. The junction had 17 bases not matched to a gene; V was cut back by 4 bases and J by 0 bases. The V gene's germline CDR1 is SEHNR and CDR2 FQNEAQ (reference sequence). The DNA for the CDR3 is TGTGCCAGCAGCTCCCGGACCGAGGGACAGTACGTTATGAACACTGAAGCTTTCTTT. It encodes CASSSRTEGQYVMNTEAFF. The full variable domain, with the rest looked up from reference TRBV7-9 and TRBJ1-1, is DTGVSQNPRHKITKRGQNVTFRCDPISEHNRLYWYRQTLGQGPEFLTYFQNEAQLEKSRLLSDRFSAERPKGSFSTLEIQRTEQGDSAMYLCASSSRTEGQYVMNTEAFFGQGTRLTVV.

This sequence joins TRBV6-6 and TRBJ1-6, with D possibly being TRBD1 (6 bases). The CDR3 contains 14 residues. The V end was cut by 6 bases, the J end by 5 bases, with 11 bases between. Germline CDR1 reads MNHNY; CDR2 reads SVGAGI (reference sequence). The CDR3 nucleotides read TGTGCCAGCAGAAGGGGGTTAGATAATTCACCCCTCCACTTT. Residues: CASRRGLDNSPLHF.